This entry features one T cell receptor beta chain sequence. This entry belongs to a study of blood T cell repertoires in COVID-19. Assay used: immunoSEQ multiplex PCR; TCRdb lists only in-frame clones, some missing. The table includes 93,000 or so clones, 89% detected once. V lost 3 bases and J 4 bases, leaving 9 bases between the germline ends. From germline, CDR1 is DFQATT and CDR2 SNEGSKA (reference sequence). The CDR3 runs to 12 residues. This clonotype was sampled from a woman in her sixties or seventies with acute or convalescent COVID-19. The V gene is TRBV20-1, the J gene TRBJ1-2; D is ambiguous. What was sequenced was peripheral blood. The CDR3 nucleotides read TGCAGTGCTAGTAGTTCAGTCTATGGCTACACCTTC. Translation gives CSASSSVYGYTF.